This TCR beta chain emerged from a study of blood T cell repertoires in COVID-19. Study details: Spain, Italy and the United States supplied samples that represented acute and convalescent COVID-19. Sources were T cells, B-cell-depleted T cells, or PBMCs; the material itself was cDNA or gDNA.

The CDR3 length is 17 residues. V lost 2 bases, J lost 7 bases, and 13 bases stayed unmatched. Germline assignment: CDR1 LGHDT and CDR2 YNNKEL (reference sequence). Only in-frame clones appear in the TCRdb table, and some are missing; sequencing was by immunoSEQ multiplex PCR. Here the sample spans fewer than 250,000 clones, around 83% being singletons. The receptor was isolated from a woman aged 45-65 years with acute or convalescent COVID-19. The sequenced sample was peripheral blood. This chain uses TRBV3-1 (or the pseudogene TRBV3-2) with TRBJ2-3; TRBD2 matches 9 bases. The DNA for the CDR3 is TGTGCCAGCAGCCAAAATCTTCCGGGACTAGCTGCTAATACGCAGTATTTT. Translating gives CASSQNLPGLAANTQYF.